This TCR beta chain was documented in a study of Graves' ophthalmopathy and Graves' hyperthyroidism. This clonotype was counted ten times or more. RNA transcripts were the template, and TCR beta CDR3 regions were amplified from them. HTBI primers primed a first-round RT-PCR, and a second-round multiplex PCR followed. TCRdb reprocessed the multiplex PCR reads via MiXCR and lists one record per CDR3 protein. The sample shows hundreds of thousands of distinct CDR3 sequences, about 21% of them seen only once. The CDR3 is 13 amino acids. The V segment lost 11 bases and the J segment 7 bases; nucleotides outside the gene matches: 8.

The sequence came from a woman younger than 35 with stable Graves' hyperthyroidism. V gene TRBV12-3 or TRBV12-4 combines with J gene TRBJ1-6; TRBD1 agrees at 7 bases. The sequenced material came from peripheral blood. The CDR3, as DNA: TGTGCCGTACAAGGACAGGTGAATTCACCCCTCCACTTT. This gives the protein CAVQGQVNSPLHF.